Shown below are 23 T cell receptor beta chains from a single sample sequenced in a study of control samples from healthy donors and cancer patients. Libraries were prepared by immunoSEQ multiplex PCR; TCRdb keeps only in-frame clonotypes and omits some of them. This sample has approximately 45,000 clones, with 91% found just once. The sample taken for sequencing was PBMCs. These receptor sequences come from a woman aged 40 to 50 with head and neck cancer.

CDR3 amino acids: CASRYSDRAHTEAFF. In DNA, the CDR3 is TGTGCCAGCAGATACTCCGACAGGGCACACACTGAAGCTTTCTTT. J is TRBJ1-1 and V is TRBV3-1 (or the pseudogene TRBV3-2); 7 positions match TRBD1. Germline lookup yields CDR1 LGHDT and CDR2 YNNKEL (reference sequence). Trimming at V came to 6 bases and at J to 3 bases, leaving 10 bases not matched to a gene. The length of the CDR3 is 15 residues.

The rearrangement uses TRBV7-3 and TRBJ2-7; 9 bases match TRBD2. J gave up 6 bases and V 4 bases, and 10 bases lay outside the gene matches. This CDR3 has 15 residues. Per germline, CDR1 SGHTA and CDR2 FQGTGA. Here the CDR3 DNA reads TGTGCCAGCAGCTCCCTTCCGAGCGGGAGGAGCGAGCAGTACTTC. Residues: CASSSLPSGRSEQYF.

The rearrangement joins TRBV27 to TRBJ2-7; 8 bases line up with TRBD1. The CDR3 runs 12 residues. Germline V gene lookup returns CDR1 MNHEY and CDR2 SMNVEV (reference sequence). Germline trimming cut 6 bases from V and 7 bases from J; bases unmatched to any gene: 5. CDR3 in amino acids: CASSLTGGEQYF. The DNA of the CDR3 is TGTGCCAGCAGCTTAACAGGGGGAGAGCAGTACTTC.

The chain recombines TRBV21-1 with TRBJ2-2; TRBD2, as called in the table, went unchecked against the DNA. TRBV21-1 is annotated as a pseudogene. CDR3 size: 14 residues. CDR3 residues: CASSKLGSTGELFF. The CDR3 nucleotides read TGTGCCAGCAGCAAATTAGGGAGCACCGGGGAGCTGTTTTTT.

The chain is built from TRBV4-1 and TRBJ2-5; TRBD1 aligns across 10 bases. Germline V lookup: CDR1 MGHRA, CDR2 YSYEKL. This CDR3 is 13 amino acids long. The trim removed 5 bases at V and 5 bases at J, leaving 2 bases unmatched. The CDR3 DNA sequence: TGCGCCAGCAGCTTGACAGGGGGCGAGACCCAGTACTTC. Translating gives CASSLTGGETQYF.

The CDR3 DNA reads as TGCGCCAGCAGTGAGGCTAGCGGGAGCGGATACGAGCAGTACTTC. This translates into CASSEASGSGYEQYF. The chain recombines TRBV10-1 with TRBJ2-7; TRBD2 matches at 10 bases. The CDR3 contains 15 residues. V was pared by 2 bases and J by 4 bases, with 5 bases of the junction left unmatched. Germline V lookup: CDR1 WNHNN, CDR2 SYGVQD (reference sequence).

The genes are TRBV6-5 and TRBJ1-2; D is unclear. Looked up from germline, CDR1 is MNHEY and CDR2 is SVGAGI. V was shortened by 7 bases and J by 7 bases, with 16 bases between the two germline ends. The CDR3 length is 13 residues. CDR3 protein: CASKSRAPIGYTF. The CDR3 coding sequence is TGTGCCAGCAAAAGCCGGGCCCCAATTGGCTACACCTTC.

The chain recombines TRBV29-1 with TRBJ1-2; 7 positions agree with TRBD1. After removal of 3 bases from V and 3 bases from J, the junction contained 7 bases not matched to a gene. The CDR3 extends over 14 amino acids. The germline gives CDR1 SQVTM, CDR2 ANQGSEA. CDR3 in amino acids: CSVDAITGDYGYTF. CDR3 in DNA: TGCAGCGTTGATGCTATCACAGGGGACTATGGCTACACCTTC.

CDR3 DNA sequence: TGCGCCAGCAGACAAGCGGACAGGGGAAAGTCTGGGGCCAACGTCCTGACTTTC. This codes for CASRQADRGKSGANVLTF. The V and J genes are TRBV5-1 and TRBJ2-6, with TRBD1 matching over 9 bases. The CDR3 extends over 18 amino acids. Germline V gene sequence: CDR1 SGHRS, CDR2 YFSETQ. The J segment lost 1 base and the V segment lost 5 bases, leaving 10 bases of the junction unmatched.

The gene calls are TRBV6-5 and TRBJ1-5; D not certain. This CDR3 is 14 amino acids long. Trimming pared 4 bases from V and 1 base from J, leaving 8 bases between. CDR1 is MNHEY, CDR2 SVGAGI, per germline. Written as DNA, the CDR3 is TGTGCCAGCAGTTCCGGGTGGAGCAATCAGCCCCAGCATTTT. Amino acid sequence: CASSSGWSNQPQHF.

The chain combines TRBV28 with TRBJ1-1; possible D gene TRBD1, 6 bases. Germline CDR1 and CDR2: MDHEN and SYDVKM. Trimming took off 9 bases at V and 4 bases at J, with 27 bases between the two ends. The CDR3 runs 17 residues. The CDR3 DNA reads TGTGCCAGTCCCGGAAGGGGGACATTAACTAGCGGCACTGAAGCTTTCTTT. This gives the protein CASPGRGTLTSGTEAFF. Based on the CDR3 plus reference TRBV28 and TRBJ1-1, the full variable domain is DVKVTQSSRYLVKRTGEKVFLECVQDMDHENMFWYRQDPGLGLRLIYFSYDVKMKEKGDIPEGYSVSREKKERFSLILESASTNQTSMYLCASPGRGTLTSGTEAFFGQGTRLTVV.

The chain uses TRBV28 and TRBJ2-5; no clear D gene. V gave up 1 base and J gave up 5 bases, with 5 bases separating them. The CDR3 has 12 residues. CDR1 and CDR2 from the germline V gene are MDHEN and SYDVKM. The chain's CDR3 is CASSLSVETQYF. In nucleotides, the CDR3 is TGTGCCAGCAGTTTATCGGTGGAGACCCAGTACTTC.

The chain couples TRBV29-1 to TRBJ2-3; D is perhaps TRBD1 or TRBD2 (6 bases each). Germline lookup yields CDR1 SQVTM and CDR2 ANQGSEA. The CDR3 extends over 13 amino acids. Trimming removed 2 bases from V and 6 bases from J, with 12 bases in between. This chain's CDR3 is CSVERGSGDTQYF. For the CDR3, the DNA is TGCAGCGTTGAAAGGGGGAGCGGGGATACGCAGTATTTT.

The chain recombines TRBV10-3 with TRBJ2-7; TRBD1 aligns across 8 bases. CDR1 and CDR2 from the germline V gene are ENHRY and SYGVKD. This CDR3 comprises 14 residues. The junction had 9 bases not matched to a gene; V was cut back by 6 bases and J by 5 bases. CDR3 protein: CAIRNTTGGNEQYF. Written as DNA, the CDR3 is TGTGCCATCAGGAACACAACAGGGGGGAACGAGCAGTACTTC.

The chain employs TRBV6-1 and TRBJ1-3; D possibly corresponds to TRBD1 (5 bases). The CDR3 extends over 15 amino acids. Per the germline V gene, CDR1 is MNHNS and CDR2 is SASEGT. V lost 0 bases and J lost 2, with 8 bases in between. CDR3 sequence (DNA): TGTGCCAGCAGTGAAGCGCGACAGCCTGGAAACACCATATATTTT. Its translation: CASSEARQPGNTIYF.

This clone has only a few counts. V is TRBV7-6 and J is TRBJ2-7, with D perhaps given as TRBD1 or TRBD2 (5 bases each). Germline V CDR1 and CDR2: SGHVS, FNYEAQ. This CDR3 is built from 15 residues. Trimming shortened V by 2 bases and J by 0 bases, and 11 bases separated the two germline ends. For the CDR3, the DNA is TGTGCCAGCAGCTTATCTTGGGGGTACTCCTACGAGCAGTACTTC. It is translated as CASSLSWGYSYEQYF.

The gene calls are TRBV19 and TRBJ1-1, with 7 bases lining up with TRBD1. The ends lost 0 bases at V and 9 bases at J; junction bases unmatched: 10. The CDR3 totals 15 residues. Germline V gene sequence: CDR1 LNHDA, CDR2 SQIVND (reference sequence). The CDR3 DNA reads TGTGCCAGTAGTATAGATACCGGGAACAGGGGAAAAGCTTTCTTT. Encoded protein: CASSIDTGNRGKAFF.

The CDR3 sequence: CASSPTSGTVNQPQHF. The CDR3 DNA follows: TGTGCCAGCTCACCAACGTCAGGTACAGTTAATCAGCCCCAGCATTTT. V gene TRBV18 combines with J gene TRBJ1-5; D not resolved. The V and J ends lost 2 bases and 4 bases respectively, with 15 bases between them. Per the germline V gene, CDR1 is KGHSH and CDR2 is LQKENI. The CDR3 length is 16 residues.

The CDR3 nucleotides read TGCAGTGCTAGTCGGACTAGCGGGGGGGTAGCAGATACGCAGTATTTT. It translates to CSASRTSGGVADTQYF. This sequence joins TRBV20-1 and TRBJ2-3, with TRBD2 identical over 15 bases. Trimming took 3 bases from V and 4 from J; bases not matched to a gene: 5. The CDR3 is made up of 16 amino acids. CDR1 and CDR2 from the germline V gene are DFQATT and SNEGSKA (reference sequence).

This clone is judged large. The CDR3 DNA sequence: TGCGCCAGCAGACAGGGCTCCTATAATAATTCACCCCTCCACTTT. It translates to CASRQGSYNNSPLHF. The chain joins TRBV5-1 to TRBJ1-6, with D perhaps TRBD1 (6 bases). Germline values: CDR1 SGHRS, CDR2 YFSETQ. This CDR3 region has 15 residues. The germline V and J ends were trimmed by 5 bases and 5 bases, with 14 bases remaining between them.

The chain carries TRBV10-3 and TRBJ1-1; 8 positions agree with TRBD1. V was clipped by 6 bases and J by 10 bases; unmatched bases: 13. There are 14 residues in the CDR3. Germline-derived CDR1 and CDR2 are ENHRY and SYGVKD. The CDR3 DNA follows: TGTGCCATCAGACCGTCCGACAGGGGAGAAGGAGCTTTCTTT. Translation: CAIRPSDRGEGAFF.

This rearrangement joins TRBV6-1 to TRBJ2-7, with D unresolved. Germline-derived CDR1 and CDR2 are MNHNS and SASEGT. The CDR3 has 13 residues. V was pared by 1 base and J by 2 bases, with 6 bases between. CDR3 loop: CASSEGWPYEQYF. CDR3 nucleotide sequence: TGTGCCAGCAGTGAAGGGTGGCCCTACGAGCAGTACTTC.

The gene calls are TRBV5-3 and TRBJ2-4; TRBD2 matches 8 bases. TRBV5-3 belongs to the ORF category, with a function that is uncertain. This CDR3 is 14 amino acids long. The V gene end was trimmed by 1 base and the J gene end by 7 bases; junction bases not matched to a gene: 4. For the CDR3, the DNA is TGTGCCAGAAGCTTGTTTCCGGGAGGGAACATTCAGTACTTC. Translating it yields CARSLFPGGNIQYF.